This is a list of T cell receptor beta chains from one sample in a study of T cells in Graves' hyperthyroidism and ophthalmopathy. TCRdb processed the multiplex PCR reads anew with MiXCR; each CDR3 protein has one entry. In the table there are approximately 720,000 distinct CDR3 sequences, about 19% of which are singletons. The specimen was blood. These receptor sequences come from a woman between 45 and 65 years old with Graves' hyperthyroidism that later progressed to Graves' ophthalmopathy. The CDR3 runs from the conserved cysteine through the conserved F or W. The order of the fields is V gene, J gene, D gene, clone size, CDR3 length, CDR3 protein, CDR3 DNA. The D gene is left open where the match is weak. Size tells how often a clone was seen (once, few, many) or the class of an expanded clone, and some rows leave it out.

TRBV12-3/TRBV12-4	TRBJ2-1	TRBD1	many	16	CASRPAWGSGGNEQFF	TGTGCCAGCAGGCCGGCGTGGGGGTCAGGGGGAAATGAGCAGTTCTTC
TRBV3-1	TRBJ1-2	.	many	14	CASSQVRTSYGYTF	TGTGCCAGCAGCCAAGTCCGGACCTCTTATGGCTACACCTTC
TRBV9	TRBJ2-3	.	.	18	CASSPPGLTQPSTDTQYF	TGTGCCAGCAGCCCCCCGGGGCTAACCCAACCAAGCACAGATACGCAGTATTTT
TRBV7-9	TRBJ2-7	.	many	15	CASSLETEIDYEQYF	TGTGCCAGCAGCTTAGAGACCGAGATAGACTACGAGCAGTACTTC
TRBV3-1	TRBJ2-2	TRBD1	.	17	CASSQETTGFNTGELFF	TGTGCCAGCAGCCAAGAAACGACAGGGTTTAACACCGGGGAGCTGTTTTTT
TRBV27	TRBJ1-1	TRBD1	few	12	CASIGQGTEAFF	TGTGCCAGCATTGGACAGGGCACTGAAGCTTTCTTT
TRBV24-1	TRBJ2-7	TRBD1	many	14	CATSDGTARYEQYF	TGTGCCACCAGTGATGGGACAGCGCGCTACGAGCAGTACTTC
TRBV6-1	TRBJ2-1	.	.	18	CASSKTPLQSTFGNEQFF	TGTGCCAGCAGTAAAACGCCGCTTCAGTCTACGTTCGGCAATGAGCAGTTCTTC
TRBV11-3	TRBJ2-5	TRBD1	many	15	CASSQITGGAETQYF	TGTGCCAGCAGCCAAATAACAGGGGGCGCAGAGACCCAGTACTTC
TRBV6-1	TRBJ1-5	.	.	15	CASSAAEYSNQPQHF	TGTGCCAGCAGTGCCGCGGAGTATAGCAATCAGCCCCAGCATTTT
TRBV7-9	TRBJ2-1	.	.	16	CASSLSGGLPYNEQFF	TGTGCCAGCAGCTTAAGTGGGGGCCTACCCTACAATGAGCAGTTCTTC
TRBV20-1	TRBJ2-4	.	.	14	CSARNGDGKNIQYF	TGCAGTGCTAGGAATGGGGACGGCAAAAACATTCAGTACTTC
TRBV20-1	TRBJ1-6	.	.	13	CSARWRDNSPLHF	TGCAGTGCTAGATGGCGGGATAATTCACCCCTCCACTTT
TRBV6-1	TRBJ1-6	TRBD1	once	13	CASKRDSNSPLHF	TGTGCCAGCAAGAGGGACAGTAATTCACCCCTCCACTTT
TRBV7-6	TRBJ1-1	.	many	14	CASSFGGMNTEAFF	TGTGCCAGCAGCTTCGGTGGCATGAACACTGAAGCTTTCTTT
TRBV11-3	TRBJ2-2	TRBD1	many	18	CASSSQPGDRLGAGELFF	TGTGCCAGCAGCTCCCAACCTGGGGACAGGCTCGGAGCCGGGGAGCTGTTTTTT
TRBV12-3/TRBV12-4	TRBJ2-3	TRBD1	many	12	CASSWDRSTQYF	TGTGCCAGCAGCTGGGACAGGAGTACGCAGTATTTT
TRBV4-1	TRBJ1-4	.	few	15	CASSQVRVSGEKLFF	TGCGCCAGCAGCCAAGTCCGGGTCTCGGGGGAAAAACTGTTTTTT
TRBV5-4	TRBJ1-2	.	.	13	CASTWGGVYGYTF	TGTGCCAGCACCTGGGGGGGGGTCTATGGCTACACCTTC
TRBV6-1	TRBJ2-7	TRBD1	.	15	CASRKTGLLYYEQYF	TGTGCCAGCAGGAAGACAGGGCTTCTCTACTACGAGCAGTACTTC
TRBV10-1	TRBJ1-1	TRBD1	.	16	CASSEGGQGMNTEAFF	TGCGCCAGCAGTGAGGGGGGACAGGGAATGAACACTGAAGCTTTCTTT
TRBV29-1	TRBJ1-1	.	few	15	CSVSGRSLPNTEAFF	TGCAGCGTATCGGGACGGTCTTTGCCCAACACTGAAGCTTTCTTT
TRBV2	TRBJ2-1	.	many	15	CASSEDLGSYNEQFF	TGTGCCAGCAGTGAAGATCTGGGTTCCTACAATGAGCAGTTCTTC
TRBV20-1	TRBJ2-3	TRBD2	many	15	CSAATSGGGTDTQYF	TGCAGTGCAGCTACTAGCGGGGGGGGCACAGATACGCAGTATTTT
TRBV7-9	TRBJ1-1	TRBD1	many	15	CASSLQQGAGTEAFF	TGTGCCAGCAGCTTACAACAGGGGGCTGGCACTGAAGCTTTCTTT
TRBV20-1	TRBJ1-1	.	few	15	CSARASPGKGTEAFF	TGCAGTGCTAGAGCCAGCCCAGGGAAGGGGACTGAAGCTTTCTTT